This TCR beta chain is drawn from a study of human T cells and chemical hapten exposure. TCRdb ran MiXCR on the RACE reads and lists one entry per CDR3 protein. Of around 67,000 distinct CDR3 sequences listed, about 9% are singletons. In this sample, this clonotype turned up many times. Specified time point: patch test 2, 6 weeks after DPC sensitization. As to treatment: therapeutic diphenylcyclopropenone sensitization with weekly scalp DPC. This CDR3 region has 13 residues. The TCR was taken from a woman in her forties or fifties with alopecia areata. Some clones in this sample may be carry-over from other donors' samples. The chain recombines TRBV21-1 with TRBJ1-1; TRBD1 was called by the table and not checked on the DNA. TRBV21-1 is reported as a pseudogene. Sequenced material: whole blood, taken in connection with sensitization to the hapten diphenylcyclopropenone (DPC). CDR3 nucleotide sequence: TGTGCCAGCAGCATCTGTAGGGGGACTGAAGCTTTCTTT. It is translated as CASSICRGTEAFF.